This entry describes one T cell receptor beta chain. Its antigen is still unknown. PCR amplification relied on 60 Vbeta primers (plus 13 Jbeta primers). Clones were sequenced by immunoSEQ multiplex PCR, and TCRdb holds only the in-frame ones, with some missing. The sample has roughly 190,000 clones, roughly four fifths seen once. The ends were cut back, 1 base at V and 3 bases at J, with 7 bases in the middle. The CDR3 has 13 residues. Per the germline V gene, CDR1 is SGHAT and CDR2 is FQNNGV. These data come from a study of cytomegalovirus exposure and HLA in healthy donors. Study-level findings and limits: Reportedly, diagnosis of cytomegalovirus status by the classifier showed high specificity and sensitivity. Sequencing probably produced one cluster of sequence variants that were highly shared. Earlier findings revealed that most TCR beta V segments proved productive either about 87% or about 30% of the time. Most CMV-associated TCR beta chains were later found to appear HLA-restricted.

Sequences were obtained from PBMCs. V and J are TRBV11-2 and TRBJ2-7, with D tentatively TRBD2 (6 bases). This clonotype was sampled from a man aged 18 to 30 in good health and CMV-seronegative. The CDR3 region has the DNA TGTGCCAGCAGCTTAGCGGGAGTCTACGAGCAGTACTTC. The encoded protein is CASSLAGVYEQYF.